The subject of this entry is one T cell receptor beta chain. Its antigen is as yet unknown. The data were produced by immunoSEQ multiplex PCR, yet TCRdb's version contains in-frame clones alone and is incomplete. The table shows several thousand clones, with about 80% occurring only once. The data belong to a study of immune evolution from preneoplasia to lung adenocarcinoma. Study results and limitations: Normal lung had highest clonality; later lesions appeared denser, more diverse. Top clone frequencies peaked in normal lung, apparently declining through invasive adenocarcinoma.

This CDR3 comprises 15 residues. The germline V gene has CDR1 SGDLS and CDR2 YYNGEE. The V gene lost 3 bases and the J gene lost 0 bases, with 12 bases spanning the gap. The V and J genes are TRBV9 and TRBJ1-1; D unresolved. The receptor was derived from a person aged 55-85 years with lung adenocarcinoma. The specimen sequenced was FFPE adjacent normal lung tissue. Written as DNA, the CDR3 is TGTGCCAGCAGCGGAGGTCGGAAGATGAACACTGAAGCTTTCTTT. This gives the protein CASSGGRKMNTEAFF.